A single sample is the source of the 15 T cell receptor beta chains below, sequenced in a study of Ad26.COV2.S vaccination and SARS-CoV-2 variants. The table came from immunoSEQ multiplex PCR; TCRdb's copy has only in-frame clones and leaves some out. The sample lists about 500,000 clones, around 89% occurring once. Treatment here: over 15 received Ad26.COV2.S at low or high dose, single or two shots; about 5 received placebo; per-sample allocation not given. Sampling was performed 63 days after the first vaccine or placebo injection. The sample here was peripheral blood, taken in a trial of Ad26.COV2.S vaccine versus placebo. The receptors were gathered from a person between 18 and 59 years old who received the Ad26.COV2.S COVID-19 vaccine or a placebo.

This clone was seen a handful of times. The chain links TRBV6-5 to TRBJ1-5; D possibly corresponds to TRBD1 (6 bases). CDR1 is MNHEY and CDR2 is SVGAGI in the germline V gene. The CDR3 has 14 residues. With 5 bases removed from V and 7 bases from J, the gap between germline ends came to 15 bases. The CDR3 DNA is TGTGCCAGCAGTAGGGACAAAGTCTCGCAGCCCCAGCATTTT. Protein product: CASSRDKVSQPQHF.

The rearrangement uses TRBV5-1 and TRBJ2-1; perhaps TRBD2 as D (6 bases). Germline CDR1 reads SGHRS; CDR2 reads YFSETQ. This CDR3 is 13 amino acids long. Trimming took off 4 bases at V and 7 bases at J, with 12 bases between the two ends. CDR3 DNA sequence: TGCGCCAGCAGCCGGGGGACTTCTAATGAGCAGTTCTTC. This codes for CASSRGTSNEQFF.

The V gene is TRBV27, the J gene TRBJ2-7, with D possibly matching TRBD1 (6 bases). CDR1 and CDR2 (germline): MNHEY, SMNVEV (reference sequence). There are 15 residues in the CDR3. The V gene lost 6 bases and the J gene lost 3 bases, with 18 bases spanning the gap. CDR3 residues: CASSTYRELYYEQYF. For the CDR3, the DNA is TGTGCCAGCAGCACATACAGGGAACTCTACTACGAGCAGTACTTC.

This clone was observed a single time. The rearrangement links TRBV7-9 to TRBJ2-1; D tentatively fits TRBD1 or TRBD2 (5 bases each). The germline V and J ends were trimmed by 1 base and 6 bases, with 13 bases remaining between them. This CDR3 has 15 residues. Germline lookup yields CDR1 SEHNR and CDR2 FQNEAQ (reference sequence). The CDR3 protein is CASSLVGTTLNEQFF. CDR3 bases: TGTGCCAGCAGCTTAGTGGGGACCACTCTCAATGAGCAGTTCTTC. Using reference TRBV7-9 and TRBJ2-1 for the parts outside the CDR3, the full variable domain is DTGVSQNPRHKITKRGQNVTFRCDPISEHNRLYWYRQTLGQGPEFLTYFQNEAQLEKSRLLSDRFSAERPKGSFSTLEIQRTEQGDSAMYLCASSLVGTTLNEQFFGPGTRLTVL.

CDR3 nucleotide sequence: TGTGCCAGCAGTTACACCTCAGGGGGCCCTGGCTACACCTTC. It encodes CASSYTSGGPGYTF. The V call is TRBV6-6, the J call TRBJ1-2; 8 bases line up with TRBD1. Per the germline V gene, CDR1 is MNHNY and CDR2 is SVGAGI (reference sequence). With 2 bases clipped from V and 7 bases from J, the junction kept 6 bases outside the gene matches. CDR3 length: 14 amino acids.

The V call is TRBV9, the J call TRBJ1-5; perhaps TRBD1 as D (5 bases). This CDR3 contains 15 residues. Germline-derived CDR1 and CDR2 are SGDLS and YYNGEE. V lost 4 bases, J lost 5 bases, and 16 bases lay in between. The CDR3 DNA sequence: TGTGCCAGCAGCCCGGGGAACTTGGGGGATCAGCCCCAGCATTTT. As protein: CASSPGNLGDQPQHF.

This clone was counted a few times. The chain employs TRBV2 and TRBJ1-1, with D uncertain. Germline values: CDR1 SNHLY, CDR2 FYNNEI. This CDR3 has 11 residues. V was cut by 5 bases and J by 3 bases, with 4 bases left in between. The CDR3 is CASSPYTEAFF. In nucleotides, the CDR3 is TGTGCCAGCAGTCCATACACTGAAGCTTTCTTT.

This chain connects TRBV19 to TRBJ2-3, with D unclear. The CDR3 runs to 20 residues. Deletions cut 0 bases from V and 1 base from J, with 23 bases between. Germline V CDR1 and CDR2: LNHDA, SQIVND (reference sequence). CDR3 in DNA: TGTGCCAGTAGTATAGATGGCGGAGCCATCGAAACGCCGGGCACAGATACGCAGTATTTT. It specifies CASSIDGGAIETPGTDTQYF.

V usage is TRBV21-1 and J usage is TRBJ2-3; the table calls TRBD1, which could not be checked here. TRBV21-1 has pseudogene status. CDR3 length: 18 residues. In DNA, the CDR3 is TGTGCCAGCAGCACAGCCGGGACAACATCCTTTTTCACAGATACGCAGTATTTT. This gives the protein CASSTAGTTSFFTDTQYF.

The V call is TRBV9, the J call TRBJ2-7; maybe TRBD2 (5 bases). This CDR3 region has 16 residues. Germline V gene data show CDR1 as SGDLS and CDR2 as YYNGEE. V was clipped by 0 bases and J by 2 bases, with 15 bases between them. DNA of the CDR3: TGTGCCAGCAGCGTAGACGGTAAGGGAGCGCCCTACGAGCAGTACTTC. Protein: CASSVDGKGAPYEQYF.

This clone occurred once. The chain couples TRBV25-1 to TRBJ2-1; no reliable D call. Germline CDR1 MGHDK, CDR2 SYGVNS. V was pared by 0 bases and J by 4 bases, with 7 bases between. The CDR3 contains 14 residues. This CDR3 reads CASSEYLQYNEQFF. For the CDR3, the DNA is TGTGCCAGCAGTGAATATCTGCAGTACAATGAGCAGTTCTTC.

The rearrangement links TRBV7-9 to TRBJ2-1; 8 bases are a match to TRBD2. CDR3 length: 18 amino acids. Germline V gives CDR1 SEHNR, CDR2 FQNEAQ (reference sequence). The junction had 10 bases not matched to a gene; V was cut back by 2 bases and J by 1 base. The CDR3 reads CASSLWLSGTNSYNEQFF. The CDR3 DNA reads TGTGCCAGCAGCTTATGGCTTAGCGGGACAAATTCCTACAATGAGCAGTTCTTC.

The CDR3 nucleotides are TGTGCCAGCGCCACAGGAGACCTTGAAGCTTTCTTT. Protein: CASATGDLEAFF. The chain uses TRBV18 and TRBJ1-1, with D possibly matching TRBD1 (5 bases). Germline V gene lookup returns CDR1 KGHSH and CDR2 LQKENI. V gave up 8 bases and J gave up 7 bases, with 14 bases separating them. This CDR3 comprises 12 residues.

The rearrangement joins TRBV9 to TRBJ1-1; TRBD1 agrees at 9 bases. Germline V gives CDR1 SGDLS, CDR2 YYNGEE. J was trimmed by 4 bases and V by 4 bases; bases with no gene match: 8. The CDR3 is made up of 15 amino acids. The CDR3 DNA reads TGTGCCAGCAGCTCGCCGGACAGGGGTGGCACTGAAGCTTTCTTT. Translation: CASSSPDRGGTEAFF.

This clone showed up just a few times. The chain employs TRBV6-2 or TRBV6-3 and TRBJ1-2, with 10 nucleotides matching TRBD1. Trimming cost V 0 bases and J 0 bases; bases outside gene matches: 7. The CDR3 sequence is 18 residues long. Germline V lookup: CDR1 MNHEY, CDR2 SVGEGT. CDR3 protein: CASSYSRTGGSSNYGYTF. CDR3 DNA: TGTGCCAGCAGTTACTCGCGGACAGGGGGATCTTCTAACTATGGCTACACCTTC.